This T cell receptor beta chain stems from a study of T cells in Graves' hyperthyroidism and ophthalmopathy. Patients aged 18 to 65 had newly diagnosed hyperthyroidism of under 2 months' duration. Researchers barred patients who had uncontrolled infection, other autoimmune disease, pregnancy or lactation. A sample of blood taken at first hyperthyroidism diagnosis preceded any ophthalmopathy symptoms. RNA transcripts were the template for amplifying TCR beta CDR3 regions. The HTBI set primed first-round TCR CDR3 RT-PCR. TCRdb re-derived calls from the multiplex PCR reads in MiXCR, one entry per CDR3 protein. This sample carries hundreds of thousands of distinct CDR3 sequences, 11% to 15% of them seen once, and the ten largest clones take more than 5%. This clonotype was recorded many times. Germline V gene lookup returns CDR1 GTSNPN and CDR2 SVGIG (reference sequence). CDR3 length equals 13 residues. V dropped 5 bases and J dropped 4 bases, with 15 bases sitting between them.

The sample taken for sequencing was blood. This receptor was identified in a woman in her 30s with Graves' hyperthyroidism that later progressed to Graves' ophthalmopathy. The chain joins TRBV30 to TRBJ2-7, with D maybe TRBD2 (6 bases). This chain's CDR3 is CAWGGTAEYEQYF. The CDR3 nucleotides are TGTGCCTGGGGGGGGACGGCAGAGTACGAGCAGTACTTC.